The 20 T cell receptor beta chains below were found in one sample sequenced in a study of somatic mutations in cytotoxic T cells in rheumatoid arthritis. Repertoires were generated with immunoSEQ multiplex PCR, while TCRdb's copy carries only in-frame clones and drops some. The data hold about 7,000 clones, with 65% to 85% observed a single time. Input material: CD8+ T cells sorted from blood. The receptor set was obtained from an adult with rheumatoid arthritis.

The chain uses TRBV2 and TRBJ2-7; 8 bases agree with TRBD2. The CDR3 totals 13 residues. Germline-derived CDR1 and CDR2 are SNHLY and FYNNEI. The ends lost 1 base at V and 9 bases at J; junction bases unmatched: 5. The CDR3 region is CASSEVYAGGQYF. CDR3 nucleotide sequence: TGTGCCAGCAGTGAAGTCTACGCGGGGGGGCAGTACTTC.

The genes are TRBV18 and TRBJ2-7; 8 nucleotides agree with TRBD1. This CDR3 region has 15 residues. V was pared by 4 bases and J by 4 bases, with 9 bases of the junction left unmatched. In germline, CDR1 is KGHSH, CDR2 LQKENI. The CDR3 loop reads CASSRTGTGGYEQYF. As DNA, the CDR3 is TGTGCCAGCTCACGAACCGGGACAGGTGGATACGAGCAGTACTTC. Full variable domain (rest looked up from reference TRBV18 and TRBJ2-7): NAGVMQNPRHLVRRRGQEARLRCSPMKGHSHVYWYRQLPEEGLKFMVYLQKENIIDESGMPKERFSAEFPKEGPSILRIQQVVRGDSAAYFCASSRTGTGGYEQYFGPGTRLTVT.

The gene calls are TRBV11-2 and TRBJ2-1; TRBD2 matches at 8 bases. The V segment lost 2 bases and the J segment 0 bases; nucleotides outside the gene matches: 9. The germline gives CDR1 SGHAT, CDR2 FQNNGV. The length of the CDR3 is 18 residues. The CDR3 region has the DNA TGTGCCAGCAGCTTAAGTTCAAGCGGGGGCCTCTCCTACAATGAGCAGTTCTTC. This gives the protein CASSLSSSGGLSYNEQFF. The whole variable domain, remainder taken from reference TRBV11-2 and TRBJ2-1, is EAGVAQSPRYKIIEKRQSVAFWCNPISGHATLYWYQQILGQGPKLLIQFQNNGVVDDSQLPKDRFSAERLKGVDSTLKIQPAKLEDSAVYLCASSLSSSGGLSYNEQFFGPGTRLTVL.

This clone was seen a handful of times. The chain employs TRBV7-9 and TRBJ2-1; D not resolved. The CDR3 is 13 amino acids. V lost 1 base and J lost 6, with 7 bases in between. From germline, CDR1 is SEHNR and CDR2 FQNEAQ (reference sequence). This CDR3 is CASSLVLLNEQFF. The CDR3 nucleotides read TGTGCCAGCAGCTTAGTCCTCCTCAATGAGCAGTTCTTC.

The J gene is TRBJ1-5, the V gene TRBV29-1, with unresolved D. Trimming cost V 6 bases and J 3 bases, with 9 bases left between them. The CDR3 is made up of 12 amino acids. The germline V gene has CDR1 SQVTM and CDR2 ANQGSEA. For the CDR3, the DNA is TGCAGCGTGACCGAGGCCAATCAGCCCCAGCATTTT. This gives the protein CSVTEANQPQHF. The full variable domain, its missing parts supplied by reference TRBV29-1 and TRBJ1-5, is SAVISQKPSRDICQRGTSLTIQCQVDSQVTMMFWYRQQPGQSLTLIATANQGSEATYESGFVIDKFPISRPNLTFSTLTVSNMSPEDSSIYLCSVTEANQPQHFGDGTRLSIL.

For the CDR3, the DNA is TGTGCCAGCAGTCGACTGACCTTATCCTTCTCCTACGAGCAGTACTTC. Protein sequence: CASSRLTLSFSYEQYF. The V call is TRBV28, the J call TRBJ2-7; no clear D. CDR1 MDHEN and CDR2 SYDVKM come from the germline V gene. The CDR3 has 16 amino acids. V was shortened by 5 bases and J by 0 bases, with 17 bases between the two germline ends.

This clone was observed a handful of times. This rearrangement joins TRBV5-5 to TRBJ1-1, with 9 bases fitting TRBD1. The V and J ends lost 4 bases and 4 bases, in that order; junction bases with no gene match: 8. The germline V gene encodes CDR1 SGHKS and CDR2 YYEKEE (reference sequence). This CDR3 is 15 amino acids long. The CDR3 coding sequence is TGTGCCAGCAGCCCCGAACAGGGGGCAGTCACTGAAGCTTTCTTT. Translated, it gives CASSPEQGAVTEAFF.

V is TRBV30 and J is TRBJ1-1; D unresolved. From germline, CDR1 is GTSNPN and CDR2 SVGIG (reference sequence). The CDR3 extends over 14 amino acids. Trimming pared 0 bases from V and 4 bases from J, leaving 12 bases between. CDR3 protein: CAWSVQLGSTEAFF. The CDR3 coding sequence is TGTGCCTGGAGTGTACAACTGGGTAGCACTGAAGCTTTCTTT. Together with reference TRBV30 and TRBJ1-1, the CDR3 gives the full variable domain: SQTIHQWPATLVQPVGSPLSLECTVEGTSNPNLYWYRQAAGRGLQLLFYSVGIGQISSEVPQNLSASRPQDRQFILSSKKLLLSDSGFYLCAWSVQLGSTEAFFGQGTRLTVV.

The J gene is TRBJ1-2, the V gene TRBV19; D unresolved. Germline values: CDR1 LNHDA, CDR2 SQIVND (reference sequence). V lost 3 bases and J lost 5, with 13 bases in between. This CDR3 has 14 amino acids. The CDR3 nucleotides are TGTGCCAGTAGTATGCCGGCCCCCTTTTATGGCTACACCTTC. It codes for CASSMPAPFYGYTF.

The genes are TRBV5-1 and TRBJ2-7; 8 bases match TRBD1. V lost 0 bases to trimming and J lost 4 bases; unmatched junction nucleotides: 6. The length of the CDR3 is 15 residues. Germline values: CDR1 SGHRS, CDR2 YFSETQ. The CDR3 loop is CASSLVGTGGYEQYF. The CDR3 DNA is TGCGCCAGCAGCTTGGTGGGGACAGGTGGTTACGAGCAGTACTTC.

CDR3 sequence: CASSLNTNEKLFF. CDR3 nucleotide sequence: TGTGCCAGCAGCTTAAACACTAATGAAAAACTGTTTTTT. The V and J genes are TRBV13 and TRBJ1-4, with D uncertain. Trimming cost V 2 bases and J 2 bases, with 3 bases left between them. Looked up from germline, CDR1 is PRHDT and CDR2 is FYEKMQ (reference sequence). CDR3 length: 13 amino acids. The full variable domain, rest sourced from reference TRBV13 and TRBJ1-4, is AAGVIQSPRHLIKEKRETATLKCYPIPRHDTVYWYQQGPGQDPQFLISFYEKMQSDKGSIPDRFSAQQFSDYHSELNMSSLELGDSALYFCASSLNTNEKLFFGSGTQLSVL.

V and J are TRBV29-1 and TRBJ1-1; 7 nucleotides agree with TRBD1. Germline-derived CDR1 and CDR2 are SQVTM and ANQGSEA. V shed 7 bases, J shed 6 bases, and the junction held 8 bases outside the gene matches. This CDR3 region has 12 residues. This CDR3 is CSAWTGVAEAFF. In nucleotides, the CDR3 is TGCAGCGCCTGGACAGGTGTGGCTGAAGCTTTCTTT. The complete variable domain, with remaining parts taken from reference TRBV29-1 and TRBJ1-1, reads SAVISQKPSRDICQRGTSLTIQCQVDSQVTMMFWYRQQPGQSLTLIATANQGSEATYESGFVIDKFPISRPNLTFSTLTVSNMSPEDSSIYLCSAWTGVAEAFFGQGTRLTVV.

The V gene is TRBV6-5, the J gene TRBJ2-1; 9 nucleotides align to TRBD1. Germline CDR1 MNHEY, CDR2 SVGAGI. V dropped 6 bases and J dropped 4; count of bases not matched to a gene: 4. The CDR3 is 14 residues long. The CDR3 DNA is TGTGCCAGCAGGAGGGGACAGGGTTACAATGAGCAGTTCTTC. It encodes CASRRGQGYNEQFF.

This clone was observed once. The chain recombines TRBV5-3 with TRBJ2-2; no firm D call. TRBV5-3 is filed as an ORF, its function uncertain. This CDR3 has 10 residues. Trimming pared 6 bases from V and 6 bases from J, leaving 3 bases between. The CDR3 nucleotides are TGTGCCAGAAAGGCCGGGGAGCTGTTTTTT. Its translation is CARKAGELFF.

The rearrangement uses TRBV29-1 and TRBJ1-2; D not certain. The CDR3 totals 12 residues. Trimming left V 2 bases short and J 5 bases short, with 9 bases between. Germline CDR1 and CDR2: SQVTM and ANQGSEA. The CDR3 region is CSVETLGYGYTF. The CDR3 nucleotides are TGCAGCGTTGAAACGTTGGGTTATGGCTACACCTTC.

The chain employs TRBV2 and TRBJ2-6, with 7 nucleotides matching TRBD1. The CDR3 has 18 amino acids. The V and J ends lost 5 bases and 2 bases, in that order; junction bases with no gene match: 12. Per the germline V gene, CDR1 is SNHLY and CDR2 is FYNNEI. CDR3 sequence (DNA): TGTGCCAGCAGTACAAGGGGGCGTCAGGTTGCTGGGGCCAACGTCCTGACTTTC. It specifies CASSTRGRQVAGANVLTF.

CDR3 amino acids: CASSQDSQGSGANVLTF. The DNA of the CDR3 is TGCGCCAGCAGCCAAGATAGCCAGGGGTCTGGGGCCAACGTCCTGACTTTC. The chain joins TRBV4-1 to TRBJ2-6; a weak D match, TRBD1 (6 bases). Germline V gene lookup returns CDR1 MGHRA and CDR2 YSYEKL. CDR3 length equals 17 residues. V was cut by 0 bases and J by 1 base, with 10 bases left in between.

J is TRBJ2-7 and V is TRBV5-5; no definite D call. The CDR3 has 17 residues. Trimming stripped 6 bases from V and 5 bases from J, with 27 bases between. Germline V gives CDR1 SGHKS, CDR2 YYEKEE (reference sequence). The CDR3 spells CASKQKLGWTPRDEQYF. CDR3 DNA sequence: TGTGCCAGCAAGCAAAAATTGGGGTGGACCCCCCGGGACGAGCAGTACTTC. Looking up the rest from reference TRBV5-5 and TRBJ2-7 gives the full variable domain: DAGVTQSPTHLIKTRGQQVTLRCSPISGHKSVSWYQQVLGQGPQFIFQYYEKEERGRGNFPDRFSARQFPNYSSELNVNALLLGDSALYLCASKQKLGWTPRDEQYFGPGTRLTVT.

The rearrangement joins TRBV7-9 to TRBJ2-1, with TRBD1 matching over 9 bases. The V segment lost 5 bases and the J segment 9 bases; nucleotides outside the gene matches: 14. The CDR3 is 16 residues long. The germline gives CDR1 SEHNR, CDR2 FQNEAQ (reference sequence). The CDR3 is CASSPGGDRAFGEQFF. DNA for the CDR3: TGTGCCAGCAGCCCAGGGGGGGACAGGGCCTTTGGTGAGCAGTTCTTC.

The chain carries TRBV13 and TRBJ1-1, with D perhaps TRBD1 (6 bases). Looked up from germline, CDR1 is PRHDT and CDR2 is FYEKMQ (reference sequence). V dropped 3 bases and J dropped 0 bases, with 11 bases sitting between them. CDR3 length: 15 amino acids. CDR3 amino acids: CASSLRGLVNTEAFF. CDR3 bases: TGTGCCAGCAGCTTGAGGGGGTTGGTGAACACTGAAGCTTTCTTT.